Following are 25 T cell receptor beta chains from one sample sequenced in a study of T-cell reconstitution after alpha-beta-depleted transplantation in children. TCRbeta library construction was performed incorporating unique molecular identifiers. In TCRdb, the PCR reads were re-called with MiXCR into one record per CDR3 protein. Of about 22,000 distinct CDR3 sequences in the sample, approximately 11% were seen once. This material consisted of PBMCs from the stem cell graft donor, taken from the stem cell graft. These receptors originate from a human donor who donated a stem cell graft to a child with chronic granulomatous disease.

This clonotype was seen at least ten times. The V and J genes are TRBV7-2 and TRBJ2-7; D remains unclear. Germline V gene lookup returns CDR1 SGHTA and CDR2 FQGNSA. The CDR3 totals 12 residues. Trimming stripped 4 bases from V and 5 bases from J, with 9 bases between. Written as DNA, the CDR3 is TGTGCCAGCAGCTCTTTCAAGGACGAGCAGTACTTC. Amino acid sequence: CASSSFKDEQYF.

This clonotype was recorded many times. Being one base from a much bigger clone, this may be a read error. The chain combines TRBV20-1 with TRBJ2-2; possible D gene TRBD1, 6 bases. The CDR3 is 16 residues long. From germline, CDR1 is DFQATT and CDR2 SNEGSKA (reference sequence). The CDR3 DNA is TGCTGTGCTAGAGGCGCCGGGACACCGAACACCGGGGAGCTGTTTTTT. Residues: CCARGAGTPNTGELFF.

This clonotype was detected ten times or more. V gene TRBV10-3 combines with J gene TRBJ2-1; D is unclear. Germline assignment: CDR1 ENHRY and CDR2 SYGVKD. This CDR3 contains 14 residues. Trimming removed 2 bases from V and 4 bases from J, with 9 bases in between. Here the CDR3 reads CAISEALGYNEQFF. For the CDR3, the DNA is TGTGCCATCAGTGAGGCGTTAGGGTACAATGAGCAGTTCTTC.

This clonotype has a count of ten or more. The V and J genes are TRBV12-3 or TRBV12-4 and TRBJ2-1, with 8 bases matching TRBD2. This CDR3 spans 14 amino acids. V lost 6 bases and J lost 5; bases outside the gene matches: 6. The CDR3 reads CASSPRGAHNEQFF. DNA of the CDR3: TGTGCCAGCAGCCCGCGGGGGGCTCACAATGAGCAGTTCTTC.

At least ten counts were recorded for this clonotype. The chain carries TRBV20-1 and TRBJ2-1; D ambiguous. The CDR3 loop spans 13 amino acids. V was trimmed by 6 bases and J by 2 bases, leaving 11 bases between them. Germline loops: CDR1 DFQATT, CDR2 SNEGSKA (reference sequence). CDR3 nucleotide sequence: TGCAGTGCGAAGAGTCCCACCTACAATGAGCAGTTCTTC. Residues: CSAKSPTYNEQFF.

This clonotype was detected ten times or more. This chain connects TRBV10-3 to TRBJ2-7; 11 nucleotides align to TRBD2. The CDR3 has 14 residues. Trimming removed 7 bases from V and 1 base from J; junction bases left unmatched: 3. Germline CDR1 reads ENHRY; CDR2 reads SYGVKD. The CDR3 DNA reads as TGTGCCATCATGGGGACTAGCGGATCCTACGAGCAGTACTTC. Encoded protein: CAIMGTSGSYEQYF.

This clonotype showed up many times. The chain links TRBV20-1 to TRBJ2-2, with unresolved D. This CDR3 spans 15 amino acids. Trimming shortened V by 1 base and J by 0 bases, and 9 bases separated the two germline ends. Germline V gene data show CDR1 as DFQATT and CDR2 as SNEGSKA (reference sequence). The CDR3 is CSARAIGANTGELFF. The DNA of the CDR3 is TGCAGTGCTAGAGCTATCGGCGCGAACACCGGGGAGCTGTTTTTT.

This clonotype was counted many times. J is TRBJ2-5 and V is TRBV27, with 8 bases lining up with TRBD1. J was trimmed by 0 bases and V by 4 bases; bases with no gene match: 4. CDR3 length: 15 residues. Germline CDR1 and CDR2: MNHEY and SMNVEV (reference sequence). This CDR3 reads CASSSRGRDQETQYF. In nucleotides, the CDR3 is TGTGCCAGCAGTTCCAGGGGGCGCGACCAAGAGACCCAGTACTTC.

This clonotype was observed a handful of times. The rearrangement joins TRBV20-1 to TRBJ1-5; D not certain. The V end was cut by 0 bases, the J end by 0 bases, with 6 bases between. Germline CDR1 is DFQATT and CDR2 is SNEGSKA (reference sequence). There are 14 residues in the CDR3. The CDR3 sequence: CSAREGFSNQPQHF. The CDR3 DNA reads TGCAGTGCTAGAGAGGGATTTAGCAATCAGCCCCAGCATTTT.

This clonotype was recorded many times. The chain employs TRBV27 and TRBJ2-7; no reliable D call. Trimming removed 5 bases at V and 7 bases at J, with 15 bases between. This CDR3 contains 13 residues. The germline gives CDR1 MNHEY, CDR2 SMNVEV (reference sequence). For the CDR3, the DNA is TGTGCCAGCAGTCTCTACACCTTGGGGGAGCAGTACTTC. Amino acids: CASSLYTLGEQYF.

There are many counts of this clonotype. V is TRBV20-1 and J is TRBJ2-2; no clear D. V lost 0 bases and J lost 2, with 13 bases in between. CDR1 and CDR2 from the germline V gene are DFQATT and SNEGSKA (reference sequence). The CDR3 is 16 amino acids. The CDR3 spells CSARDLGRFNTGELFF. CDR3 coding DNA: TGCAGTGCTAGAGATCTAGGCAGATTTAACACCGGGGAGCTGTTTTTT.

CDR3: CATSRVVAGASDTQYF. For the CDR3, the DNA is TGTGCCACCAGCAGAGTAGTAGCGGGAGCTTCAGATACGCAGTATTTT. The V and J genes are TRBV15 and TRBJ2-3; 9 bases line up with TRBD2. The CDR3 extends over 16 amino acids. Germline V gives CDR1 LNHNV, CDR2 YYDKDF (reference sequence). Losses at the gene ends were 1 base for V and 4 bases for J; bases not matched to a gene: 6.

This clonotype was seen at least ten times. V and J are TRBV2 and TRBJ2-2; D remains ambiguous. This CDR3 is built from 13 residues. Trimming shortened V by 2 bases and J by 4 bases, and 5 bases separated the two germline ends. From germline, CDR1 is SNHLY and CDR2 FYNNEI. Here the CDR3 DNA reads TGTGCCAGCAGTGAAACCCTCACCGGGGAGCTGTTTTTT. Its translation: CASSETLTGELFF.

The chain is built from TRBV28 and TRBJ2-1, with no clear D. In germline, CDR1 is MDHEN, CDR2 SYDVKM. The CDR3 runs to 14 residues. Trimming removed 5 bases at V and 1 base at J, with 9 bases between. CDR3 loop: CASSTDQSYNEQFF. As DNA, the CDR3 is TGTGCCAGCAGTACAGATCAATCCTACAATGAGCAGTTCTTC.

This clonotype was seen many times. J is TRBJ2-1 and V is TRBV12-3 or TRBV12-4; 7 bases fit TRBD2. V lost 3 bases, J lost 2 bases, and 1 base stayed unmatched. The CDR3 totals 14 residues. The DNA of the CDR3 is TGTGCCAGCAGTTTCACTAGCGCCTACAATGAGCAGTTCTTC. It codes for CASSFTSAYNEQFF.

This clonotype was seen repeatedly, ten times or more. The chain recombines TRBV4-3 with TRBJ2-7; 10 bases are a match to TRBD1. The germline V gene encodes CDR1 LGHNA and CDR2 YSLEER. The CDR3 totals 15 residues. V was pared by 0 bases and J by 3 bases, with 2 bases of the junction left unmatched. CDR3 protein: CASSQEGQGSYEQYF. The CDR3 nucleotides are TGCGCCAGCAGCCAAGAGGGACAGGGGAGCTACGAGCAGTACTTC.

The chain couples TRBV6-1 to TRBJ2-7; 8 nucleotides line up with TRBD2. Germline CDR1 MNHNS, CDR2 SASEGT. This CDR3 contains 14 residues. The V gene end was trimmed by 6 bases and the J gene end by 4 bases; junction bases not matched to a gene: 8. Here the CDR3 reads CASRPRGGLYEQYF. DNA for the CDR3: TGTGCCAGCAGGCCTCGCGGGGGGCTTTACGAGCAGTACTTC.

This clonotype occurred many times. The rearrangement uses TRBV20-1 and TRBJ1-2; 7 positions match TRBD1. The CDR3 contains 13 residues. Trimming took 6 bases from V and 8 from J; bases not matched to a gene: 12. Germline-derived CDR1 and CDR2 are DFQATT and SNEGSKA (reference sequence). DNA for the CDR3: TGCAGTGCAAGGCAGAGGGACAGCCGAGGCTACACCTTC. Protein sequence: CSARQRDSRGYTF.

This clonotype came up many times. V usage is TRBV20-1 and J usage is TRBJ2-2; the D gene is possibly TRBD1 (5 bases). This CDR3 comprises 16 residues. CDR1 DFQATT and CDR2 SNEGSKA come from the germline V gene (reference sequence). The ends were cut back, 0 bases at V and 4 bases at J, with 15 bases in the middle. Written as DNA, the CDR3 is TGCAGTGCTAGAGATCTTCCAGGGTCTCGCACCGGGGAGCTGTTTTTT. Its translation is CSARDLPGSRTGELFF.

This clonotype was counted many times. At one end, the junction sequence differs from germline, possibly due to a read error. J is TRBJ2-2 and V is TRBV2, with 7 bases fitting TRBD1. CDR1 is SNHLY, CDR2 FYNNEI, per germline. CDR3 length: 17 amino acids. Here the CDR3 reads CASRDALGQKNAGELFF. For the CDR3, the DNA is TGTGCCAGCAGAGATGCTTTGGGACAGAAGAACGCCGGGGAGCTGTTTTTT.

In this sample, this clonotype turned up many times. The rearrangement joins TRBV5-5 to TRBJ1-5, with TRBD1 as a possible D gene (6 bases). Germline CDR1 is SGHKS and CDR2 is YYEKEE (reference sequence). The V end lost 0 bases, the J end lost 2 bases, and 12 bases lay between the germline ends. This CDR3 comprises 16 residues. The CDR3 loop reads CASSLVLGAGNQPQHF. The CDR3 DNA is TGTGCCAGCAGCTTGGTTCTGGGGGCTGGCAATCAGCCCCAGCATTTT.

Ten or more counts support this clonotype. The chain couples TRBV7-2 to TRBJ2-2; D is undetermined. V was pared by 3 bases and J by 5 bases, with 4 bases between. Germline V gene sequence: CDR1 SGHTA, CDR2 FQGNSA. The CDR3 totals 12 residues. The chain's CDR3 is CASSLGTGELFF. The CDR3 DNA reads TGTGCCAGCAGCTTGGGAACCGGGGAGCTGTTTTTT.

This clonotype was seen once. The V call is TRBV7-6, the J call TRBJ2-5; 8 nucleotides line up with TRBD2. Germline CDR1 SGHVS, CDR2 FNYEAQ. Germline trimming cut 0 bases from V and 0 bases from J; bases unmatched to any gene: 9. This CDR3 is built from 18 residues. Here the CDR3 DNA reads TGTGCCAGCAGCTTAGCGCGCGGCGGGGGGACGTACCAAGAGACCCAGTACTTC. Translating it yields CASSLARGGGTYQETQYF. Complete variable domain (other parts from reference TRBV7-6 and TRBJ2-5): GAGVSQSPRYKVTKRGQDVALRCDPISGHVSLYWYRQALGQGPEFLTYFNYEAQQDKSGLPNDRFSAERPEGSISTLTIQRTEQRDSAMYRCASSLARGGGTYQETQYFGPGTRLLVL.

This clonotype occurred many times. This CDR3 reads CASSQKAGLANEQFF. DNA of the CDR3: TGTGCCAGCAGCCAAAAGGCGGGACTAGCAAATGAGCAGTTCTTC. The chain has TRBV14 and TRBJ2-1; 9 bases line up with TRBD2. V lost 2 bases, J lost 7 bases, and 6 bases stayed unmatched. This CDR3 has 15 amino acids. Germline V gene data show CDR1 as SGHDN and CDR2 as FVKESK.

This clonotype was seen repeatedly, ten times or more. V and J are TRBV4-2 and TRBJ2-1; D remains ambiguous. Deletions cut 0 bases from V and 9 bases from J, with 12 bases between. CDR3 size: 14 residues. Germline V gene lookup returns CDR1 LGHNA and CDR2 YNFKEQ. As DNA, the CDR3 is TGTGCCAGCAGCCAAGATCAATCTGGGCCTGAGCAGTTCTTC. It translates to CASSQDQSGPEQFF.